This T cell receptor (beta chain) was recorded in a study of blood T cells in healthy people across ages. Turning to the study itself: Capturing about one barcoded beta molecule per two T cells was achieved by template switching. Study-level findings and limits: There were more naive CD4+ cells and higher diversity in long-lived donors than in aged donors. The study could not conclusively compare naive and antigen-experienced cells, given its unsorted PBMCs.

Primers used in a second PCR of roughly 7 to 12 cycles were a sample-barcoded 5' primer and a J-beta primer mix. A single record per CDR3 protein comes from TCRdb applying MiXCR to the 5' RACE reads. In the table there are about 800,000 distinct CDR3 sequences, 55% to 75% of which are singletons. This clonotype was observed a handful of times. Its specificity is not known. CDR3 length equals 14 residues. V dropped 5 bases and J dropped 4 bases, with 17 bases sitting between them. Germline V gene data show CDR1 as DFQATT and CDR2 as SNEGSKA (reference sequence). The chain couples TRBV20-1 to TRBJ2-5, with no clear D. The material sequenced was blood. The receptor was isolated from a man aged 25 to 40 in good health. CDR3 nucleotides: TGCAGTGCTCTAGTTGAAGGAAAACCAGAGACCCAGTACTTC. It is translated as CSALVEGKPETQYF.